The 10 T cell receptor beta chains given below trace back to one sample, sequenced in a study of T cell changes during pregnancy in multiple sclerosis. TCRdb keeps only in-frame clones here, not all; method: immunoSEQ multiplex PCR. Among roughly 60,000 clones listed, over 80% were seen once. The source material was CD4+ T cells from peripheral blood mononuclear cells, sampled in the first trimester of pregnancy. The receptors were sampled from a female donor with multiple sclerosis, enrolled in a pregnancy study.

This rearrangement joins TRBV28 to TRBJ1-3; D is ambiguous. Germline-derived CDR1 and CDR2 are MDHEN and SYDVKM. The V gene lost 5 bases and the J gene lost 2 bases, with 4 bases spanning the gap. CDR3 length: 12 amino acids. The CDR3 nucleotides read TGTGCCAGCAGTCTCGCTGGAAACACCATATATTTT. Translating gives CASSLAGNTIYF.

Within the sample, this clone is medium-sized (0.01 to 0.1%). The chain is built from TRBV4-2 and TRBJ1-3; 7 bases match TRBD1. Trimming at V came to 4 bases and at J to 4 bases, leaving 7 bases not matched to a gene. Germline V CDR1 and CDR2: LGHNA, YNFKEQ. The CDR3 totals 15 residues. CDR3 protein: CASSRGGADGNTIYF. In DNA form, the CDR3 reads TGTGCCAGCAGCCGAGGGGGCGCCGACGGAAACACCATATATTTT.

V gene TRBV6-6 combines with J gene TRBJ1-4, with TRBD1 as a possible D gene (5 bases). V dropped 3 bases and J dropped 7 bases, with 12 bases sitting between them. This CDR3 contains 14 residues. Germline V gives CDR1 MNHNY, CDR2 SVGAGI (reference sequence). In DNA, the CDR3 is TGTGCCAGCAGTTATCCAGGGTTGGGTGAAAAACTGTTTTTT. Its protein is CASSYPGLGEKLFF.

The gene calls are TRBV29-1 and TRBJ1-1; 8 bases agree with TRBD1. CDR3 length equals 13 residues. Germline values: CDR1 SQVTM, CDR2 ANQGSEA. V gave up 1 base and J gave up 7 bases; unmatched junction bases: 5. The CDR3 protein is CSVEGQGASEAFF. CDR3 coding DNA: TGCAGCGTTGAAGGGCAGGGGGCAAGTGAAGCTTTCTTT.

CDR3 sequence: CATDGQALGDTQYF. In DNA, the CDR3 is TGCGCCACCGACGGTCAGGCTTTGGGCGATACGCAGTATTTT. This chain uses TRBV10-2 with TRBJ2-3; the D is unclear. CDR3 length equals 14 residues. V dropped 10 bases and J dropped 6 bases, with 20 bases sitting between them. The germline V gene has CDR1 WSHSY and CDR2 SAAADI.

This clone occurred once. CDR3 residues: CASSLTREASYEQYF. The DNA of the CDR3 is TGTGCCAGCAGCTTAACCAGGGAGGCCTCCTACGAGCAGTACTTC. The chain recombines TRBV7-3 with TRBJ2-7, with D perhaps matching TRBD2 (6 bases). The CDR3 extends over 15 amino acids. The germline V gene has CDR1 SGHTA and CDR2 FQGTGA. Trimming pared 0 bases from V and 0 bases from J, leaving 9 bases between.

The chain is built from TRBV7-9 and TRBJ1-1; 8 nucleotides line up with TRBD1. The CDR3 contains 16 residues. Germline-derived CDR1 and CDR2 are SEHNR and FQNEAQ (reference sequence). Trimming removed 6 bases from V and 5 bases from J; junction bases left unmatched: 14. CDR3 coding DNA: TGTGCCAGCAGTCGTCCCGGGACAGGTCAGAGGACTGAAGCTTTCTTT. This codes for CASSRPGTGQRTEAFF. The full variable domain, in which reference TRBV7-9 and TRBJ1-1 provide the parts outside the CDR3, is DTGVSQNPRHKITKRGQNVTFRCDPISEHNRLYWYRQTLGQGPEFLTYFQNEAQLEKSRLLSDRFSAERPKGSFSTLEIQRTEQGDSAMYLCASSRPGTGQRTEAFFGQGTRLTVV.

J is TRBJ2-3 and V is TRBV11-3, with TRBD2 matching over 7 bases. CDR3 length equals 15 residues. Germline V lookup: CDR1 SGHNT, CDR2 YENEEA. J lost 1 base, V lost 0 bases, and 1 base had no gene match. CDR3 nucleotides: TGTGCCAGCAGCTTAGACCTAGCGGGCACAGATACGCAGTATTTT. Translated, it gives CASSLDLAGTDTQYF.

The chain has TRBV2 and TRBJ1-1; 7 nucleotides match TRBD1. Germline trimming cut 6 bases from V and 4 bases from J; bases unmatched to any gene: 5. The CDR3 totals 13 residues. Germline CDR1 is SNHLY and CDR2 is FYNNEI. CDR3 residues: CASSQDRATEAFF. The CDR3 DNA sequence: TGTGCCAGCAGCCAAGACAGGGCCACTGAAGCTTTCTTT. Looking up the rest from reference TRBV2 and TRBJ1-1 gives the full variable domain: EPEVTQTPSHQVTQMGQEVILRCVPISNHLYFYWYRQILGQKVEFLVSFYNNEISEKSEIFDDQFSVERPDGSNFTLKIRSTKLEDSAMYFCASSQDRATEAFFGQGTRLTVV.

This chain links TRBV5-5 with TRBJ1-1, with TRBD1 matching 8 bases. The CDR3 has 16 amino acids. The junction had 8 bases not matched to a gene; V was cut back by 2 bases and J by 2 bases. CDR1 SGHKS and CDR2 YYEKEE come from the germline V gene (reference sequence). The DNA of the CDR3 is TGTGCCAGCAGCTTCTTACCAGGGGGCCCAAACACTGAAGCTTTCTTT. Translating gives CASSFLPGGPNTEAFF.